Below are 15 T cell receptor beta chains sequenced from a single sample in a study of blood T cell repertoires in COVID-19. Sequenced by immunoSEQ multiplex PCR; TCRdb stores in-frame clones only, minus some. In the table there are roughly 250,000 clones, more than 80% of which are singletons. The sequenced material came from PBMCs or T cells enriched from blood (not recorded which). All receptors derive from a man aged 50-60 years who had been exposed to COVID-19.

This clone was observed once. This chain connects TRBV27 to TRBJ1-4, with TRBD1 matching 8 bases. Germline CDR1 MNHEY, CDR2 SMNVEV (reference sequence). V shed 4 bases and J 11 bases; nucleotides not matched to a gene: 9. This CDR3 is built from 14 residues. The CDR3 sequence is CASSSLTGAGKLFF. CDR3 DNA: TGTGCCAGCAGTTCCCTGACAGGGGCTGGGAAACTGTTTTTT. Complete variable domain (other parts from reference TRBV27 and TRBJ1-4): EAQVTQNPRYLITVTGKKLTVTCSQNMNHEYMSWYRQDPGLGLRQIYYSMNVEVTDKGDVPEGYKVSRKEKRNFPLILESPSPNQTSLYFCASSSLTGAGKLFFGSGTQLSVL.

This sequence joins TRBV9 and TRBJ2-1; weak D call: TRBD2 (6 bases). V was pared by 3 bases and J by 9 bases, with 10 bases between. The CDR3 covers 12 residues. Germline CDR1 and CDR2: SGDLS and YYNGEE. The DNA of the CDR3 is TGTGCCAGCAGCGGTAGCGGCGGTGAGCAGTTCTTC. This translates into CASSGSGGEQFF.

This sequence joins TRBV13 and TRBJ1-1; unclear D gene. V lost 3 bases and J lost 1, with 9 bases in between. CDR3 length: 14 residues. Germline lookup yields CDR1 PRHDT and CDR2 FYEKMQ (reference sequence). CDR3 in amino acids: CASSLGNPNTEAFF. CDR3 nucleotides: TGTGCCAGCAGCTTGGGCAATCCGAACACTGAAGCTTTCTTT.

As regards this clone: This sample includes further DNA sequences coding for the same CDR3. This sequence joins TRBV3-1 (or the pseudogene TRBV3-2) and TRBJ2-7; TRBD2 matches at 7 bases. In germline, CDR1 is LGHDT, CDR2 YNNKEL (reference sequence). The V segment lost 1 base and the J segment 2 bases; nucleotides outside the gene matches: 2. There are 14 residues in the CDR3. CDR3 amino acids: CASSQGAGTYEQYV. In DNA, the CDR3 is TGTGCCAGCAGCCAAGGAGCGGGAACCTACGAGCAGTACGTC.

The V call is TRBV5-1, the J call TRBJ2-2; possible D gene TRBD1, 5 bases. Trimming removed 4 bases at V and 1 base at J, with 17 bases between. The CDR3 is 17 amino acids. The V gene's germline CDR1 is SGHRS and CDR2 YFSETQ. This CDR3 reads CASSRLSQELNTGELFF. CDR3 coding DNA: TGCGCCAGCAGCCGCTTGTCACAGGAATTGAACACCGGGGAGCTGTTTTTT.

The chain employs TRBV6-6 and TRBJ1-5; 9 bases fit TRBD1. V gave up 5 bases and J gave up 4 bases; unmatched junction bases: 9. Germline V gene sequence: CDR1 MNHNY, CDR2 SVGAGI (reference sequence). This CDR3 spans 16 amino acids. Written as DNA, the CDR3 is TGTGCCAGCAGTCGACACGGACAGGGGCGGAATCAGCCCCAGCATTTT. Its protein product is CASSRHGQGRNQPQHF.

The genes are TRBV5-1 and TRBJ2-5; TRBD2 matches at 7 bases. CDR1 and CDR2 (germline): SGHRS, YFSETQ. This CDR3 has 15 amino acids. The ends lost 0 bases at V and 6 bases at J; junction bases unmatched: 8. The CDR3 DNA reads TGCGCCAGCAGCTTGGTTGGCGGGGGTCTGCAGACCCAGTACTTC. It translates to CASSLVGGGLQTQYF.

This chain joins TRBV7-3 and TRBJ1-1; the match to TRBD1 covers 9 bases. Trimming took 4 bases from V and 4 from J; bases not matched to a gene: 4. From germline, CDR1 is SGHTA and CDR2 FQGTGA. The CDR3 spans 14 residues. The CDR3 DNA reads as TGTGCCAGCAGCTCCAACAGGGGGCCCACTGAAGCTTTCTTT. Protein sequence: CASSSNRGPTEAFF.

The chain recombines TRBV5-1 with TRBJ2-1; 7 bases are shared with TRBD1. Unmatched junction bases numbered 6, after V lost 0 bases and J lost 12 bases. CDR1 SGHRS and CDR2 YFSETQ come from the germline V gene. There are 13 residues in the CDR3. For the CDR3, the DNA is TGCGCCAGCAGCTTGGCCCCTGACAGGGCGCAGTTCTTC. The encoded protein is CASSLAPDRAQFF.

The rearrangement links TRBV4-1 to TRBJ2-3, with 8 nucleotides matching TRBD2. CDR1 and CDR2 (germline): MGHRA, YSYEKL. CDR3 length: 17 amino acids. V shed 0 bases and J 4 bases; nucleotides not matched to a gene: 9. The CDR3 DNA reads TGCGCCAGCAGCCAAGATCTGCAAGCGGGGGCCCCAGATACGCAGTATTTT. It is translated as CASSQDLQAGAPDTQYF.

The CDR3 bases are TGTGCCACCAGGGCTCAGGGTAACATCGAGCAGTACTTC. Translation gives CATRAQGNIEQYF. This sequence joins TRBV15 and TRBJ2-7, with D tentatively TRBD1 (5 bases). CDR3 length equals 13 residues. Germline CDR1 reads LNHNV; CDR2 reads YYDKDF (reference sequence). Between the trimmed V and J ends, which lost 6 bases and 6 bases, there was a span of 15 bases.

V and J are TRBV4-2 and TRBJ1-4; the match to TRBD1 covers 11 bases. V was clipped by 0 bases and J by 5 bases; unmatched bases: 5. Germline V CDR1 and CDR2: LGHNA, YNFKEQ. CDR3 size: 17 residues. The CDR3 DNA reads TGTGCCAGCAGCCAAGATAAGGGGGACAGGGGGAATGAAAAACTGTTTTTT. Translation: CASSQDKGDRGNEKLFF.

The chain employs TRBV6-5 and TRBJ1-4; D is unclear. This CDR3 contains 14 residues. V lost 6 bases and J 11 bases, leaving 19 bases between the germline ends. The germline gives CDR1 MNHEY, CDR2 SVGAGI. The CDR3, as DNA: TGTGCCAGCAGCGCCACCCCGTCGAATGCGAAACTGTTTTTT. Translation gives CASSATPSNAKLFF.

The rearrangement uses TRBV30 and TRBJ1-2; 11 positions agree with TRBD1. The V gene's germline CDR1 is GTSNPN and CDR2 SVGIG (reference sequence). Unmatched junction bases numbered 6, after V lost 5 bases and J lost 4 bases. This CDR3 region has 14 residues. The CDR3 bases are TGTGCCTGGGTAGGGACAGGGGGTGGCTATGGCTACACCTTC. This gives the protein CAWVGTGGGYGYTF.

The rearrangement joins TRBV28 to TRBJ1-5; D is undetermined. This CDR3 comprises 14 residues. The germline gives CDR1 MDHEN, CDR2 SYDVKM. Trimming removed 6 bases from V and 1 base from J, with 10 bases in between. CDR3 residues: CASRTDWSNQPQHF. In DNA form, the CDR3 reads TGTGCCAGCAGAACGGACTGGAGCAATCAGCCCCAGCATTTT.